A selection of T cell receptor beta chains follows, all from one sample in a study of T cells in Graves' hyperthyroidism and ophthalmopathy. TCRdb fed the multiplex PCR reads into MiXCR, producing one record per CDR3 protein. The sample carries about 420,000 distinct CDR3 sequences, about 13% recorded once. Source material: blood. The receptors stem from a woman between 18 and 29 years old with Graves' hyperthyroidism. Both conserved end residues are part of each CDR3.

j_call: TRBJ1-1; v_call: TRBV19; cdr3_aa: CASSRNNRDTEAFF
j_call: TRBJ2-3; v_call: TRBV20-1; cdr3_aa: CSATLLAGDTQYF
j_call: TRBJ1-5; v_call: TRBV6-1; cdr3_aa: CASSVFRSNQPQHF
j_call: TRBJ1-1; v_call: TRBV29-1; cdr3_aa: CSVEGAGVNTEAFF
j_call: TRBJ2-1; v_call: TRBV3-1; cdr3_aa: CASSGRGEQFF
j_call: TRBJ2-1; v_call: TRBV2; cdr3_aa: CASRTSGRSSYNEQFF
j_call: TRBJ1-1; v_call: TRBV5-5; cdr3_aa: CASSSTALAPNTEAFF
j_call: TRBJ2-1; v_call: TRBV7-9; cdr3_aa: CASSHGNNEQFF
j_call: TRBJ2-5; v_call: TRBV6-6; cdr3_aa: CASSYQGVGETQYF
j_call: TRBJ2-7; v_call: TRBV3-1; cdr3_aa: CASSQPAGVVYEQYF
j_call: TRBJ2-7; v_call: TRBV14; cdr3_aa: CASSQAGGGEQYF
j_call: TRBJ2-5; v_call: TRBV12-3/TRBV12-4; cdr3_aa: CASSLNQKETQYF
j_call: TRBJ2-1; v_call: TRBV6-1; cdr3_aa: CASTPLSGGYNEQFF
j_call: TRBJ1-6; v_call: TRBV2; cdr3_aa: CATLGPGSNNSPLHF
j_call: TRBJ1-1; v_call: TRBV20-1; cdr3_aa: CSARGGNPALNTEAFF
j_call: TRBJ2-2; v_call: TRBV6-1; cdr3_aa: CASSSGTRGGELFF
j_call: TRBJ2-3; v_call: TRBV28; cdr3_aa: CASSLRNSASTDTQYF
j_call: TRBJ2-5; v_call: TRBV29-1; cdr3_aa: CSVEDLPGITVETQYF
j_call: TRBJ1-4; v_call: TRBV28; cdr3_aa: CASETATNEKLFF
j_call: TRBJ1-4; v_call: TRBV2; cdr3_aa: CASSADRGVNEKLFF
j_call: TRBJ2-1; v_call: TRBV7-8; cdr3_aa: CASSLAPSGASSYNEQFF
j_call: TRBJ1-5; v_call: TRBV19; cdr3_aa: CASSIQGRDNQPQHF
j_call: TRBJ2-7; v_call: TRBV7-2; cdr3_aa: CASSPQSGSSEQYF
j_call: TRBJ1-1; v_call: TRBV12-3/TRBV12-4; cdr3_aa: CASKGTEAEAFF
j_call: TRBJ2-7; v_call: TRBV2; cdr3_aa: CASSVYQIFSYEQYF
j_call: TRBJ2-3; v_call: TRBV7-9; cdr3_aa: CASSFVGSGTDTQYF
j_call: TRBJ2-1; v_call: TRBV10-3; cdr3_aa: CAISESILREKDNEQFF
j_call: TRBJ1-5; v_call: TRBV28; cdr3_aa: CASSDLRVAQPQHF
j_call: TRBJ2-5; v_call: TRBV7-7; cdr3_aa: CASSLAPTAKGETQYF
j_call: TRBJ1-5; v_call: TRBV30; cdr3_aa: CAWSVWGPTHNQPQHF
j_call: TRBJ1-6; v_call: TRBV20-1; cdr3_aa: CSALRDGTSPLHF
j_call: TRBJ1-1; v_call: TRBV30; cdr3_aa: CAWSLLGITEAFF
j_call: TRBJ2-1; v_call: TRBV18; cdr3_aa: CASSPPLAGGPGYNEQFF
j_call: TRBJ1-5; v_call: TRBV28; cdr3_aa: CASIPTNRNQPQHF
j_call: TRBJ2-5; v_call: TRBV14; cdr3_aa: CASSPRQGLETQYF
j_call: TRBJ2-3; v_call: TRBV12-3/TRBV12-4; cdr3_aa: CASSLVPLTDTQYF
j_call: TRBJ2-7; v_call: TRBV6-2/TRBV6-3; cdr3_aa: CASSYSSSGTYEQYF
j_call: TRBJ1-5; v_call: TRBV5-6; cdr3_aa: CASSLGRAQPQHF